The 25 T cell receptor beta chains presented below share a single source sample, sequenced in a study of blood T cell repertoires in COVID-19. Assay: immunoSEQ multiplex PCR; the TCRdb copy retains only in-frame clones and omits some. The sample shows around 250,000 clones, 65% to 85% of them seen only once. Sequenced: peripheral blood. The receptors shown here come from a woman aged 40 to 50 who had recovered from COVID-19.

The chain carries TRBV30 and TRBJ2-1; D may be TRBD2 (6 bases). V was clipped by 2 bases and J by 6 bases, with 8 bases between them. The CDR3 has 12 residues. Germline V lookup: CDR1 GTSNPN, CDR2 SVGIG (reference sequence). The CDR3 sequence is CAWSNGGNEQFF. The CDR3 DNA is TGTGCCTGGAGTAACGGGGGCAATGAGCAGTTCTTC.

The chain joins TRBV5-6 to TRBJ1-2; 8 bases are a match to TRBD1. Looked up from germline, CDR1 is SGHDT and CDR2 is YYEEEE. This CDR3 is 16 amino acids long. Unmatched junction bases numbered 9, after V lost 5 bases and J lost 0 bases. The CDR3 region has the DNA TGTGCCAGCAGTTCCCAGGGGGCCTCGGCTAACTATGGCTACACCTTC. It translates to CASSSQGASANYGYTF.

CDR3 coding DNA: TGTGCCAGCCCCGACAGGGGTGACAGGGGCTACACCTTC. Its translation is CASPDRGDRGYTF. The J gene is TRBJ1-2, the V gene TRBV28, with 8 bases identical to TRBD1. V trimming: 8 bases; J trimming: 8 bases; junction bases outside the gene matches: 10. Germline CDR1 and CDR2: MDHEN and SYDVKM. The CDR3 has 13 amino acids.

V is TRBV7-9 and J is TRBJ2-1; 8 positions agree with TRBD2. CDR3 length: 14 residues. Trimming removed 4 bases from V and 9 bases from J; junction bases left unmatched: 8. The V gene's germline CDR1 is SEHNR and CDR2 FQNEAQ (reference sequence). Here the CDR3 reads CASSSPGGLSEQFF. The CDR3, as DNA: TGTGCCAGCAGCTCGCCGGGGGGGCTCAGTGAGCAGTTCTTC.

V and J are TRBV12-3 or TRBV12-4 and TRBJ1-5, with unresolved D. The V end was cut by 4 bases, the J end by 4 bases, with 5 bases between. The length of the CDR3 is 12 residues. CDR3 in DNA: TGTGCCAGCAGTTACGGGAATCAGCCCCAGCATTTT. Residues: CASSYGNQPQHF.

The rearrangement links TRBV7-2 to TRBJ1-4; no firm D call. V gave up 7 bases and J gave up 0 bases, with 9 bases separating them. CDR1 is SGHTA and CDR2 is FQGNSA in the germline V gene. This CDR3 is 14 amino acids long. CDR3: CASTGGATNEKLFF. CDR3 sequence (DNA): TGTGCCAGCACCGGAGGTGCAACTAATGAAAAACTGTTTTTT. Variable domain in full (rest from reference TRBV7-2 and TRBJ1-4): GAGVSQSPSNKVTEKGKDVELRCDPISGHTALYWYRQSLGQGLEFLIYFQGNSAPDKSGLPSDRFSAERTGGSVSTLTIQRTQQEDSAVYLCASTGGATNEKLFFGSGTQLSVL.

The chain employs TRBV15 and TRBJ2-7, with D maybe TRBD1 (5 bases). Trimming removed 1 base from V and 0 bases from J, with 10 bases in between. The CDR3 consists of 15 residues. The V gene's germline CDR1 is LNHNV and CDR2 YYDKDF (reference sequence). As DNA, the CDR3 is TGTGCCACCAGCAGAGGAAGGGGAATCTCCTACGAGCAGTACTTC. Translation gives CATSRGRGISYEQYF.

The genes are TRBV9 and TRBJ1-1, with 9 bases matching TRBD1. Germline V gene data show CDR1 as SGDLS and CDR2 as YYNGEE. The V segment lost 3 bases and the J segment 4 bases; nucleotides outside the gene matches: 16. CDR3 length equals 18 residues. The CDR3 DNA follows: TGTGCCAGCAGCGCGTGGGTCCCACGGACAGGGGTGAGCACTGAAGCTTTCTTT. Its translation: CASSAWVPRTGVSTEAFF.

The chain joins TRBV2 to TRBJ1-6; D is undetermined. Germline V gene data show CDR1 as SNHLY and CDR2 as FYNNEI. Trimming pared 5 bases from V and 8 bases from J, leaving 4 bases between. The CDR3 spans 11 residues. This CDR3 reads CASSTHSPLHF. Here the CDR3 DNA reads TGTGCCAGCAGTACTCATTCACCCCTCCACTTT.

The table lists this clone with a few counts. This rearrangement joins TRBV6-5 to TRBJ1-1, with 8 positions matching TRBD1. This CDR3 is built from 14 residues. Germline-derived CDR1 and CDR2 are MNHEY and SVGAGI. V was clipped by 6 bases and J by 0 bases; unmatched bases: 3. CDR3 sequence reads: CASSGDRLNTEAFF. For the CDR3, the DNA is TGTGCCAGCAGCGGGGACAGGTTGAACACTGAAGCTTTCTTT.

The chain is built from TRBV14 and TRBJ2-1; 9 nucleotides line up with TRBD1. Looked up from germline, CDR1 is SGHDN and CDR2 is FVKESK. This CDR3 comprises 14 residues. V dropped 4 bases and J dropped 9; count of bases not matched to a gene: 7. As DNA, the CDR3 is TGTGCCAGCAGCCCGAGAGACAGGGGGGTTGAGCAGTTCTTC. It translates to CASSPRDRGVEQFF.

Only a few counts were recorded for this clone. The chain uses TRBV3-1 (or the pseudogene TRBV3-2) and TRBJ1-5; the D is unclear. The V gene lost 1 base and the J gene lost 4 bases, with 8 bases spanning the gap. Germline V gene lookup returns CDR1 LGHDT and CDR2 YNNKEL (reference sequence). CDR3 length equals 14 residues. The DNA of the CDR3 is TGTGCCAGCAGCCAAGCGCAGGCGAATCAGCCCCAGCATTTT. The encoded protein is CASSQAQANQPQHF.

V usage is TRBV28 and J usage is TRBJ1-3; tentatively, D is TRBD1 (5 bases). Trimming pared 5 bases from V and 1 base from J, leaving 12 bases between. CDR3 length equals 15 residues. The germline V gene has CDR1 MDHEN and CDR2 SYDVKM. The DNA for the CDR3 is TGTGCCAGCAGTCCTACAGGACTATCTGGAAACACCATATATTTT. It is translated as CASSPTGLSGNTIYF.

The chain uses TRBV28 and TRBJ2-7; D might be TRBD1 (5 bases). The CDR3 is made up of 14 amino acids. Germline values: CDR1 MDHEN, CDR2 SYDVKM. The ends were cut back, 2 bases at V and 4 bases at J, with 12 bases in the middle. CDR3 in DNA: TGTGCCAGCAGTTTAGAGAACCCAGGGTACGAGCAGTACTTC. It is translated as CASSLENPGYEQYF.

The chain combines TRBV6-5 with TRBJ1-5; D may be TRBD1 (6 bases). CDR3 length: 15 amino acids. CDR1 is MNHEY, CDR2 SVGAGI, per germline. V was trimmed by 6 bases and J by 0 bases, leaving 12 bases between them. This CDR3 reads CASSNRDTSNQPQHF. The CDR3 nucleotides are TGTGCCAGCAGCAATCGGGACACTAGCAATCAGCCCCAGCATTTT.

This clone was seen only a few times. The CDR3 protein is CASSLQGSEAFF. CDR3 coding DNA: TGTGCCAGCAGCCTTCAGGGATCTGAAGCTTTCTTT. The chain uses TRBV7-9 and TRBJ1-1, with TRBD1 as a possible D gene (5 bases). Looked up from germline, CDR1 is SEHNR and CDR2 is FQNEAQ (reference sequence). The V end lost 5 bases, the J end lost 6 bases, and 10 bases lay between the germline ends. The CDR3 runs to 12 residues.

This chain uses TRBV19 with TRBJ1-4, with D possibly being TRBD1 (6 bases). Germline values: CDR1 LNHDA, CDR2 SQIVND (reference sequence). V was cut by 7 bases and J by 7 bases, with 19 bases left in between. The CDR3 is made up of 15 amino acids. CDR3 sequence reads: CASKHGQGWSEKLFF. CDR3 nucleotides: TGTGCCAGTAAACATGGGCAGGGGTGGAGTGAAAAACTGTTTTTT.

The rearrangement links TRBV10-3 to TRBJ2-5; 7 bases line up with TRBD1. The germline V gene has CDR1 ENHRY and CDR2 SYGVKD. The CDR3 length is 13 residues. J lost 0 bases, V lost 10 bases, and 5 bases had no gene match. DNA for the CDR3: TGTGCCACCCTGGACAGGTACCAAGAGACCCAGTACTTC. Its protein product is CATLDRYQETQYF.

The chain carries TRBV16 and TRBJ2-5, with D uncertain. The V and J ends lost 2 bases and 5 bases respectively, with 9 bases between them. The CDR3 runs to 13 residues. The germline V gene encodes CDR1 KGHSY and CDR2 FQNENV. CDR3 in amino acids: CASSQALVETQYF. As DNA, the CDR3 is TGTGCCAGCAGCCAAGCGCTAGTCGAGACCCAGTACTTC.

The rearrangement uses TRBV5-1 and TRBJ2-5; 7 bases fit TRBD1. CDR1 and CDR2 from the germline V gene are SGHRS and YFSETQ. CDR3 length: 17 amino acids. Trimming cost V 3 bases and J 5 bases; bases outside gene matches: 16. CDR3 bases: TGCGCCAGCAGCTCGACAGGGTTCGGGACGATGGGGGAGACCCAGTACTTC. Amino acid sequence: CASSSTGFGTMGETQYF.

This sequence joins TRBV4-1 and TRBJ2-1, with a tentative D call TRBD2 (5 bases). The germline gives CDR1 MGHRA, CDR2 YSYEKL. Trimming cost V 0 bases and J 5 bases, with 8 bases left between them. The CDR3 runs to 14 residues. DNA for the CDR3: TGCGCCAGCAGCCAAGATTACGGGGACAATGAGCAGTTCTTC. This encodes CASSQDYGDNEQFF.

This clone was seen once. This sequence joins TRBV28 and TRBJ2-7; the match to TRBD1 covers 9 bases. The V and J ends lost 9 bases and 5 bases, in that order; junction bases with no gene match: 8. This CDR3 spans 13 amino acids. Germline CDR1 reads MDHEN; CDR2 reads SYDVKM. The CDR3 DNA sequence: TGTGCCAGTCGGGACAGGGCTTTTCACGAGCAGTACTTC. This encodes CASRDRAFHEQYF.

This rearrangement joins TRBV28 to TRBJ2-2; D gene ambiguous. Germline CDR1 MDHEN, CDR2 SYDVKM. CDR3 length equals 12 residues. V lost 7 bases and J 7 bases, leaving 10 bases between the germline ends. CDR3 sequence reads: CASKSLYGELFF. The CDR3 DNA reads as TGTGCCAGCAAATCACTATACGGGGAGCTGTTTTTT.

V is TRBV7-9 and J is TRBJ1-1; 7 nucleotides line up with TRBD1. The trim removed 5 bases at V and 6 bases at J, leaving 9 bases unmatched. This CDR3 spans 14 amino acids. Germline assignment: CDR1 SEHNR and CDR2 FQNEAQ (reference sequence). Here the CDR3 DNA reads TGTGCCAGCAGCCCCCCCGACAGGGCAGCTGAAGCTTTCTTT. Protein: CASSPPDRAAEAFF. Variable domain in full (rest from reference TRBV7-9 and TRBJ1-1): DTGVSQNPRHKITKRGQNVTFRCDPISEHNRLYWYRQTLGQGPEFLTYFQNEAQLEKSRLLSDRFSAERPKGSFSTLEIQRTEQGDSAMYLCASSPPDRAAEAFFGQGTRLTVV.

The chain employs TRBV3-1 (or the pseudogene TRBV3-2) and TRBJ1-5, with 8 bases identical to TRBD1. Germline trimming cut 0 bases from V and 2 bases from J; bases unmatched to any gene: 6. This CDR3 is 17 amino acids long. Germline-derived CDR1 and CDR2 are LGHDT and YNNKEL (reference sequence). CDR3 loop: CASSQDKDRVGNQPQHF. The CDR3 DNA reads TGTGCCAGCAGCCAAGATAAGGACAGGGTGGGCAATCAGCCCCAGCATTTT.